The 12 T cell receptor beta chains listed next were all sequenced from one sample in a study of radiation and T cells in renal cell carcinoma. The time point was: blood 4 weeks post-SBRT, at nephrectomy. As for treatment: 15 Gy SBRT to primary tumor, nephrectomy 4 weeks later. Clones were sequenced by immunoSEQ multiplex PCR, and TCRdb holds only the in-frame ones, with some missing. The sample contains more than 60,000 clones, approximately 87% of which appear only once. Material: blood, obtained from a patient whose treatment included radiotherapy and nephrectomy. These receptors originate from a woman aged 60-70 years with renal cell carcinoma.

This chain joins TRBV6-5 and TRBJ2-7; 9 bases match TRBD1. The CDR3 is made up of 16 amino acids. The V segment lost 0 bases and the J segment 2 bases; nucleotides outside the gene matches: 5. From germline, CDR1 is MNHEY and CDR2 SVGAGI. CDR3 sequence: CASSYSTGGKPYEQYF. The CDR3, as DNA: TGTGCCAGCAGTTACTCCACAGGGGGCAAACCCTACGAGCAGTACTTC.

The chain has TRBV6-1 and TRBJ1-2; 7 nucleotides match TRBD1. Germline CDR1 and CDR2: MNHNS and SASEGT. The CDR3 covers 14 residues. V trimming: 4 bases; J trimming: 5 bases; junction bases outside the gene matches: 7. For the CDR3, the DNA is TGTGCCAGCAGTGGGGCGACAGGGCAATATGGCTACACCTTC. Residues: CASSGATGQYGYTF.

The genes are TRBV19 and TRBJ1-2, with D uncertain. This CDR3 region has 15 residues. The germline gives CDR1 LNHDA, CDR2 SQIVND (reference sequence). The V end was cut by 6 bases, the J end by 2 bases, with 16 bases between. The CDR3 nucleotides are TGTGCCAGTAGGAATCGTGGTGAGACCAACTATGGCTACACCTTC. This translates into CASRNRGETNYGYTF.

The rearrangement joins TRBV19 to TRBJ2-1; D possibly uses TRBD1 or TRBD2 (5 bases each). The germline V gene has CDR1 LNHDA and CDR2 SQIVND (reference sequence). This CDR3 is 14 amino acids long. Trimming cost V 9 bases and J 7 bases, with 19 bases left between them. The CDR3 sequence: CARRPGRAGNEQFF. CDR3 bases: TGTGCCAGACGACCGGGACGAGCCGGGAATGAGCAGTTCTTC. Full variable domain (remainder filled in from reference TRBV19 and TRBJ2-1): DGGITQSPKYLFRKEGQNVTLSCEQNLNHDAMYWYRQDPGQGLRLIYYSQIVNDFQKGDIAEGYSVSREKKESFPLTVTSAQKNPTAFYLCARRPGRAGNEQFFGPGTRLTVL.

The genes are TRBV4-1 and TRBJ1-1, with unresolved D. Trimming took 0 bases from V and 1 from J, leaving 6 bases between them. Germline V gene lookup returns CDR1 MGHRA and CDR2 YSYEKL. The CDR3 totals 14 residues. The CDR3 coding sequence is TGCGCCAGCAGCCAAGATCCGCGGAACACTGAAGCTTTCTTT. Its translation is CASSQDPRNTEAFF.

The sample holds a few counts of this clone. J is TRBJ1-1 and V is TRBV6-5; D is uncertain. The CDR3 has 12 amino acids. The V gene's germline CDR1 is MNHEY and CDR2 SVGAGI. Trimming cost V 7 bases and J 11 bases, with 17 bases left between them. Written as DNA, the CDR3 is TGTGCCAGCAAATCGGGAGACGGAAAGGCTTTCTTT. Translated, it gives CASKSGDGKAFF.

The chain's CDR3 is CATSLRRGNTGELFF. The DNA of the CDR3 is TGTGCCACCAGCCTAAGGAGGGGGAACACCGGGGAGCTGTTTTTT. This sequence joins TRBV15 and TRBJ2-2; perhaps TRBD2 as D (6 bases). This CDR3 is 15 amino acids long. The germline CDR1 and CDR2 sequences are LNHNV and YYDKDF (reference sequence). Trimming left V 5 bases short and J 1 base short, with 11 bases between.

The V call is TRBV5-1, the J call TRBJ2-3, with 7 bases fitting TRBD1. With V trimmed by 3 bases and J by 3 bases, 4 bases remained unmatched. Germline loops: CDR1 SGHRS, CDR2 YFSETQ. This CDR3 has 14 amino acids. The DNA of the CDR3 is TGCGCCAGCAGCTGGGGGACAGAGACAGATACGCAGTATTTT. Protein product: CASSWGTETDTQYF.

V usage is TRBV19 and J usage is TRBJ1-1; no reliable D call. The CDR3 covers 14 residues. Trimming left V 5 bases short and J 3 bases short, with 13 bases between. CDR1 and CDR2 (germline): LNHDA, SQIVND (reference sequence). The CDR3 loop reads CASSLGPRDTEAFF. The CDR3 nucleotides are TGTGCCAGTAGTCTTGGGCCCAGAGACACTGAAGCTTTCTTT.

This chain uses TRBV28 with TRBJ1-5; possibly TRBD1 for D (5 bases). The CDR3 extends over 16 amino acids. The germline gives CDR1 MDHEN, CDR2 SYDVKM. Trimming cost V 5 bases and J 5 bases, with 19 bases left between them. CDR3 sequence: CASSPLSGTDHQPQHF. The CDR3 nucleotides are TGTGCCAGCAGTCCTTTAAGCGGGACGGATCATCAGCCCCAGCATTTT. Variable domain in full (rest from reference TRBV28 and TRBJ1-5): DVKVTQSSRYLVKRTGEKVFLECVQDMDHENMFWYRQDPGLGLRLIYFSYDVKMKEKGDIPEGYSVSREKKERFSLILESASTNQTSMYLCASSPLSGTDHQPQHFGDGTRLSIL.

The DNA for the CDR3 is TGTGCCAGCAGTACCGACAGGAACTATGGCTACACCTTC. Protein product: CASSTDRNYGYTF. This chain links TRBV2 with TRBJ1-2; a possible D gene is TRBD1 (6 bases). The CDR3 spans 13 residues. V was trimmed by 5 bases and J by 2 bases, leaving 9 bases between them. From germline, CDR1 is SNHLY and CDR2 FYNNEI.

The rearrangement links TRBV9 to TRBJ2-7; D possibly matches TRBD1 or TRBD2 (6 bases each). The germline CDR1 and CDR2 sequences are SGDLS and YYNGEE. Trimming shortened V by 0 bases and J by 3 bases, and 13 bases separated the two germline ends. The CDR3 consists of 15 residues. CDR3 bases: TGTGCCAGCAGCGTAGGTCGAGGGGGGCTCTACGAGCAGTACTTC. Encoded protein: CASSVGRGGLYEQYF.